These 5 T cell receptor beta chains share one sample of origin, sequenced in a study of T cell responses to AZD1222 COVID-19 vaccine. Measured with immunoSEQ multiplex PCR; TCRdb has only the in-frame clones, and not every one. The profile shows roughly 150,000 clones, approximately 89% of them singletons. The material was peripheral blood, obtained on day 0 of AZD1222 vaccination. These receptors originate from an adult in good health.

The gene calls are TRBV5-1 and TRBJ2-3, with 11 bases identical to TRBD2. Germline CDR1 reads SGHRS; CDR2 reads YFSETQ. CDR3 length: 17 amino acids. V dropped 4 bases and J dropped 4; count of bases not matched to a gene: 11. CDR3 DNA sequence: TGCGCCAGCAGCGCAGGAATAGCGGGAGGGCTCCCAGATACGCAGTATTTT. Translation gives CASSAGIAGGLPDTQYF. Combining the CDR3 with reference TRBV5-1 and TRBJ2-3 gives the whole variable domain KAGVTQTPRYLIKTRGQQVTLSCSPISGHRSVSWYQQTPGQGLQFLFEYFSETQRNKGNFPGRFSGRQFSNSRSEMNVSTLELGDSALYLCASSAGIAGGLPDTQYFGPGTRLTVL.

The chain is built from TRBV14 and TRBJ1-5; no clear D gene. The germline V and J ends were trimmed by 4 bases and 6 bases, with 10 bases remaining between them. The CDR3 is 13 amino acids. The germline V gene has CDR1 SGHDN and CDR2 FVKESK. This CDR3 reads CASSLTLSQPQHF. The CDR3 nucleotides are TGTGCCAGCAGCCTAACCCTGAGTCAGCCCCAGCATTTT.

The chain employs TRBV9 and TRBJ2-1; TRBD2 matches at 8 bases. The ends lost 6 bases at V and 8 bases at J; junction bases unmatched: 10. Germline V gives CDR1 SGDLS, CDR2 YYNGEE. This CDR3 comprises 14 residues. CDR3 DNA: TGTGCCAGCACTACTAGCGGCGCTTCCCATGAGCAGTTCTTC. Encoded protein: CASTTSGASHEQFF.

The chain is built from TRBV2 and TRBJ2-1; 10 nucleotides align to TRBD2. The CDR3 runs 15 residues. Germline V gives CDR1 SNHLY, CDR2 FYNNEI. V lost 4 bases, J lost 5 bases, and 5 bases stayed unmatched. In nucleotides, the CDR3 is TGTGCCAGCAGTGTCGGGACTAGCGAAAACAATGAGCAGTTCTTC. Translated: CASSVGTSENNEQFF.

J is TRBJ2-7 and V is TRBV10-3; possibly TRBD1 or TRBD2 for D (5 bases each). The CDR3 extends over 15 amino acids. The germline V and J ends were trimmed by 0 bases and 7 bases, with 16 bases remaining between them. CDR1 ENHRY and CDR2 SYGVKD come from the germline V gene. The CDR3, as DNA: TGTGCCATCAGTGAGTCGCTCGGGACCCGTGAAGAGCAGTACTTC. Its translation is CAISESLGTREEQYF.